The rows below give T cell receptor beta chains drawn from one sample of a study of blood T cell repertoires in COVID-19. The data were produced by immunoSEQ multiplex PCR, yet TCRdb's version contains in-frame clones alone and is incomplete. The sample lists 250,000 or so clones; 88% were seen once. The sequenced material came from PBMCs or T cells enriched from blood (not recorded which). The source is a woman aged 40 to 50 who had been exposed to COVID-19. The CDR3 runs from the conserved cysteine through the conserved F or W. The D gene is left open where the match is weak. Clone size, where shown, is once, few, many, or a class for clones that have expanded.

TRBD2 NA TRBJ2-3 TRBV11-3 CASSLGGSKADTQYF TGTGCCAGCAGCCTGGGAGGGAGTAAGGCAGATACGCAGTATTTT
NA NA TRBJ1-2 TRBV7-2 CASSLGPGNDGYTF TGTGCCAGCAGCTTAGGCCCAGGGAACGATGGCTACACCTTC
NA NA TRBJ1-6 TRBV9 CASSEDILLSPLHF TGTGCCAGCAGCGAGGACATACTGCTTTCACCCCTCCACTTT
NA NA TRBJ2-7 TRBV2 CASSANYEQYF TGTGCCAGCAGTGCCAATTACGAGCAGTACTTC
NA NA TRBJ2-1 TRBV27 CASSFSALSSYNEQFF TGTGCCAGCAGTTTCTCAGCGCTAAGCTCCTACAATGAGCAGTTCTTC
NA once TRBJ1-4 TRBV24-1 CATSDEGGLTNEKLFF TGTGCCACCAGTGATGAGGGGGGGTTAACTAATGAAAAACTGTTTTTT
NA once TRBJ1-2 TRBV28 CASSWEAGRFQGYTF TGTGCCAGCAGTTGGGAGGCTGGGCGCTTTCAGGGCTACACCTTC
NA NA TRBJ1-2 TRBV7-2 CASSPAGGISFYGYTF TGTGCCAGCAGCCCCGCCGGGGGGATTAGCTTCTATGGCTACACCTTC
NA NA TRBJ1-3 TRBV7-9 CASSLDPSLGRGGNTIYF TGTGCCAGCAGCTTAGATCCGTCGTTGGGCAGGGGAGGAAACACCATATATTTT
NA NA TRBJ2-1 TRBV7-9 CASSLVAELYEQFF TGTGCCAGCAGCTTAGTTGCGGAATTGTATGAGCAGTTCTTC
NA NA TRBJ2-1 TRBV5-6 CASSLLNLDRNEQFF TGTGCCAGCAGCCTCCTAAACTTAGACAGGAATGAGCAGTTCTTC
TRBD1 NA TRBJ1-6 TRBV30 CAWSSTGGSPLHF TGTGCCTGGAGTTCGACAGGGGGTTCACCCCTCCACTTT
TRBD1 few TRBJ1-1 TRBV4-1 CASSQGQGVGLGTEAFF TGCGCCAGCAGCCAGGGACAGGGGGTTGGGTTGGGTACTGAAGCTTTCTTT